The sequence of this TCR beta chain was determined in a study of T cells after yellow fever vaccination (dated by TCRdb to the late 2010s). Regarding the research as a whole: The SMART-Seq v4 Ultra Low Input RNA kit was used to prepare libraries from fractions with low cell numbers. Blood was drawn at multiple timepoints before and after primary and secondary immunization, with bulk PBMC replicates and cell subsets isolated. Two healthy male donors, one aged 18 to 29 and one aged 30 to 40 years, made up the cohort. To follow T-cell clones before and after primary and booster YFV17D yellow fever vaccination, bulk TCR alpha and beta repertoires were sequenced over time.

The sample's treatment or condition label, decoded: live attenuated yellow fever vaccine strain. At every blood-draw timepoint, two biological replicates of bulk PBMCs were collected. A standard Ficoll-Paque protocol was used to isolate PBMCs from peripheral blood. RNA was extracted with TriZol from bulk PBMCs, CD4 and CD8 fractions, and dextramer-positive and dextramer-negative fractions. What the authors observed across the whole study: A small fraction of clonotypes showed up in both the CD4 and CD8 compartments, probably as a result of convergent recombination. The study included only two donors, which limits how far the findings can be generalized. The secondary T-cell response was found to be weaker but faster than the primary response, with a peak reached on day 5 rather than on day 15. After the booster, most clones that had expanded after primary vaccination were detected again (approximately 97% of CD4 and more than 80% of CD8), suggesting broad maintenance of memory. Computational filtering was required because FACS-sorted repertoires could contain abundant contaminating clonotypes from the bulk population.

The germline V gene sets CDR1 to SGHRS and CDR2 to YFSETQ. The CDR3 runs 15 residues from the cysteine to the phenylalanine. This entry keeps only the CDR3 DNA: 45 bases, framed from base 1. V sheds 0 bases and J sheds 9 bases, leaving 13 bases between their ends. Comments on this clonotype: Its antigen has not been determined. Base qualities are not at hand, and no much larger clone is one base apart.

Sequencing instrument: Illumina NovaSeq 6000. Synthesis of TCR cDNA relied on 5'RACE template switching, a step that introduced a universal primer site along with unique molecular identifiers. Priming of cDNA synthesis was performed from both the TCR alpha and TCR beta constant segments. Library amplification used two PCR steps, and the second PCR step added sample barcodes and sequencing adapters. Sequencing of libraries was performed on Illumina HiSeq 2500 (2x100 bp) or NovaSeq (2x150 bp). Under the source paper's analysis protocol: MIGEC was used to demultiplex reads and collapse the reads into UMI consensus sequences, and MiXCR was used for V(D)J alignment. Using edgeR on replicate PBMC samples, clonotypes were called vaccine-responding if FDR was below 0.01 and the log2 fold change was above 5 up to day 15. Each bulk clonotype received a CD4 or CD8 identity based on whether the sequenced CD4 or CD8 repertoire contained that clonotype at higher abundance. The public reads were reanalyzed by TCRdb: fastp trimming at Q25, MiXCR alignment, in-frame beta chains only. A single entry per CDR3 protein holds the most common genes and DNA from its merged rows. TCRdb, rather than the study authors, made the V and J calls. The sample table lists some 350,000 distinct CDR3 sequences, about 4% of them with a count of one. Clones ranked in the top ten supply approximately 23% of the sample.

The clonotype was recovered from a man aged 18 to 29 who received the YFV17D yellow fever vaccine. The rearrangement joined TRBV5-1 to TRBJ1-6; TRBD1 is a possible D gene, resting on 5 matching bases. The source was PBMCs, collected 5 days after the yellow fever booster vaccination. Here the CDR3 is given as CASSLAGDEGSPLHF. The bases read TGCGCCAGCAGCTTGGCGGGGGATGAAGGTTCACCCCTCCACTTT.